This TCR beta chain was recovered during a study of blood T cell repertoires in COVID-19. Turning to the study itself: Both acute and convalescent COVID-19 samples were obtained from the United States, Italy and Spain. Sample material is recorded as cDNA or gDNA derived from T cells, B-cell-depleted T cells, or PBMCs.

Here immunoSEQ multiplex PCR was the method, and the copy in TCRdb shows in-frame clones only, minus some. The sample consists of a few hundred thousand clones, 86% of them appearing once. Sequencing input: peripheral blood. The TCR originated in an elderly man with acute or convalescent COVID-19.

This chain's CDR3 is CASSRATGRDGYTF. For the CDR3, the DNA is TGTGCCAGCAGCCGGGCTACAGGGAGAGATGGCTACACCTTC. The rearrangement uses TRBV6-5 and TRBJ1-2, with D possibly TRBD1 on 6 matching bases. V lost 6 bases to trimming and J lost 6 bases, with 17 bases between them. This CDR3 spans 14 amino acids. Germline values: CDR1 MNHEY, CDR2 SVGAGI.